This paragraph covers one T cell receptor (beta chain) sequence. No cognate antigen has been identified for it. Base quality data are lacking; no much larger clone is found one base away. Library generation was performed with the immunoSEQ multiplex PCR assay. For the multiplex PCR, a mixture combining 60 forward primers for TCR Vbeta segments and 13 reverse primers for TCR Jbeta segments was used. A multiplex PCR assay on genomic DNA amplified the CDR3 region of rearranged TCR beta genes. The amplified TCR beta libraries were sequenced on the Illumina HiSeq System as 87-base-pair reads. In the source study's methods: Across the 670 or so repertoires, a later analysis counted 78 million or so unique TCR beta chains, roughly 11 million of which were shared by at least two donors. To remove PCR and sequencing errors, raw reads were error-corrected and collapsed into unique sequences using a nearest-neighbor algorithm that merged closely related sequences. V, D and J gene segments were assigned by aligning CDR3 sequences to IMGT reference sequences. For a sequence to be retained, a match of at least six nucleotides to both a V gene segment and a J gene segment was required. Rearrangements were called productive when the CDR3 lacked stop codons and stayed in frame with V and J; all others were non-productive. Following IMGT convention, CDR3 was defined as the stretch from the second conserved V-encoded cysteine to the conserved J-encoded phenylalanine. The earlier analysis of some 540 of the donors excluded any sequence lacking an unambiguous match to a single V gene segment. In an earlier analysis of approximately 590 of the donors, a V segment was called functional when productive rearrangements were above 56.7%, and segregating when the standard deviation between donors exceeded 5%. A statistical classification framework was built for diagnosing cytomegalovirus status from the catalog of TCR beta chain sequences. In a later analysis, V and J genes were assigned by comparing TCR nucleotide sequences against IMGT/GENE-DB human TR gene sequences. Using the TCRdist pipeline, a later analysis assigned CDR3 sequences along with most-parsimonious VDJ recombination scenarios. In a later analysis, each TCR beta chain was defined by its CDR3 amino acid sequence together with its V-gene family, and reads without a unique V-gene family were excluded. To address suspected cross-contamination and a sequencing artifact, a later analysis removed 450 to 700 highly shared, low-generation-probability nucleotide sequences. In a later analysis, a clonal expansion index was calculated for each public chain from normalized within-repertoire ranks of inferred template counts. Generation probabilities in a later analysis came from a VDJ recombination model fitted to out-of-frame rearrangements, and those results were checked against IGoR. In a later analysis, TCR-TCR, TCR-HLA and TCR-CMV co-occurrence was scored with hypergeometric tests, and a repertoire-size bias correction was applied to TCR pairs. In a later analysis, false discovery rates were estimated by permuting HLA or CMV assignments 20 times. In a later analysis, co-occurring TCRs were grouped with DBSCAN, and TCRdist sequence similarity was added when clustering was performed within HLA-allele-positive subsets. For co-occurrence clustering, repertoires with fewer than 30,000 or more than 120,000 public chains were excluded, along with five or six repertoires with anomalous nucleotide sharing. TCRdb re-hosts the immuneACCESS table, in-frame sequences only. Its copies lack some clones; in the studies checked, an unresolved V gene accounts for under half of them, and the cause for the rest is not known. The V and J calls and clone size were taken over from that table, and D and trimming were inferred from the DNA. This sample is represented by about 140,000 clones; approximately 80% of them were singletons. The top ten constitute 1.5% to 2% of the sample.

This entry belongs to a study of cytomegalovirus exposure and HLA in healthy donors (dated by TCRdb to about 2017). General notes on the study: An earlier analysis of some 600 of the donors reported over 250 Gb of sequence data and 95 million to 140 million unique TCR beta sequences obtained from about 180 million T cells. An early release that covered around 590 HLA-typed donors contained around 300 gigabases of sequencing data and tens of millions of unique TCR sequences. The genetic ancestry cluster associated with self-reported Caucasian donors included over 65% of the approximately 430 genotyped donors. The study was designed to test whether signatures of past pathogen exposure could be identified by cataloging public T cell receptors. The study used immunosequencing to profile the T cell repertoires of hundreds of subjects and linked those repertoires to cytomegalovirus serostatus. Along with the approximately 620-subject first cohort, a separate validation cohort of about 110 different subjects was used. To predict cytomegalovirus infection status, the study brought together high-throughput TCR immunosequencing, statistical association of individual TCRs with disease status, and machine learning. A later analysis re-examined previously published TCR beta repertoires from 500 to 700 donors and added high-resolution HLA genotyping to investigate patterns of TCR occurrence. Rather than using new phenotypic data, the later analysis identified candidate immune exposures from TCR beta sequences and from how often those sequences occurred across donors. An earlier analysis of around 540 of the donors applied high-throughput TCR beta sequencing to assess whether each TCR beta V gene segment acted as functional or pseudogenic. Donor age, sex, ethnicity and CMV serostatus were compiled alongside the repertoire data. A later genetic analysis used genome-wide SNP genotypes for about three fifths of the 666 donors, treating that subset as a discovery cohort. Every discovery cohort repertoire had been produced on one sequencing platform. HLA typing covered class I and class II loci at four-digit resolution. Typing coverage differed by locus: A, B, C, DRB1 and DQB1 were typed in roughly 629-640 donors, DQA1 in 522, DPA1 in around 580, and DPB1 in 450 to 480. Five DR-DQ haplotypes were treated as single units for association and clustering because of strong linkage in the cohort. Across around 400 genotyped donors of the cohort, an average of about 240,000 unique TCR beta nucleotide sequences per donor were sequenced, and roughly 18% of those sequences were non-productive.

Study-level results and caveats: The earlier analysis of fewer than 750 of the donors excluded about 16 rarely observed V segments, including chromosome 9 orphons, because counts were too low. In a later genetic analysis, fewer N-insertions in productive TCRs were reported among donors in an Asian-associated ancestry cluster than the roughly 700-donor mean. At a false discovery rate of 0.05, a later analysis linked 16,000 or so TCR beta sequences to specific HLA alleles. An association between a missense DCLRE1C variant and V-gene and J-gene trimming of TCR beta chains was found in a later genetic analysis and replicated in an independent cohort. In a later analysis, several top co-occurrence clusters were reported to appear linked to parvovirus B19, influenza, CMV and Epstein-Barr virus. The classifier was reported to diagnose cytomegalovirus status with high specificity and sensitivity in both the original and validation cohorts. Presence/absence analyses assumed roughly uniform sequencing depth across donors, an assumption that may not hold. The authors suggested that the approach could potentially be extended to other disease states and immunological phenotypes. In vitro tests confirmed that a few of the cytomegalovirus-associated TCR beta chains recognize cytomegalovirus antigens. In a later analysis, most CMV-associated TCR beta chains were found to appear HLA-restricted, with HLA associations seemingly driven largely by CMV exposure. A further reported finding was that TCR beta sequences accurately predicted the HLA-A and HLA-B alleles for most subjects in the first cohort. In a later analysis, HLA-associated TCR beta chains showed more clonal expansion and lower generation probabilities than non-associated chains that were equally common. Across donors, most TCR sequences were observed very rarely, whereas some public TCRs were present in many individuals. In the study, approximately 160 TCR beta chains were listed as associated with cytomegalovirus. A cluster of highly shared sequence variants was judged likely to be a technical artifact of the sequencing pipeline. A later analysis found that TCR association rates varied across HLA loci, with DRB1 alleles showing the most associated TCRs and HLA-C alleles the fewest. This cohort had only TCR beta chains sequenced, and the lack of alpha or paired-chain data limited which features could be detected. HLA typing was unavailable for some donors at each locus, so association tests used only the typed subset. Assigning TCR associations to individual alleles was difficult when HLA alleles, especially DR and DQ, strongly co-occurred. For the cohort, immune exposure information was limited to CMV serostatus. Linkage disequilibrium might explain the correlated functional status among segregating V segments, but an unknown experimental factor could not be excluded. In an earlier analysis of 450 to 750 of the donors, most TCR beta V segments appeared in productive rearrangements about 87% or about 30% of the time, broadly matching IMGT annotations. Some IMGT-functional V segments, including TRBV6-2 and TRBV6-3, could not be distinguished by the 87-base-pair reads and were therefore excluded.

The cohort comprised 710 or so healthy bone marrow donors. Cohort members were all nominally healthy when sampled, although unrecorded immune exposures were likely present. The donor was CMV seronegative and was included in the group of about 400 seronegative cohort members. Each donor provided a peripheral blood sample, and peripheral blood mononuclear cells were used for TCR beta sequencing. Genomic DNA was extracted from the blood cell samples with the Qiagen DNeasy Blood Extraction Kit. Cut back by 1 base and 2 bases, the V and J ends lie 4 bases apart. From cysteine to phenylalanine, the CDR3 is 13 amino acids long. The retained sequence is limited to the CDR3, 39 bases, with the frame set at the first base. CDR1 MGHRA and CDR2 YSYEKL are derived from the germline V gene.

Sequencing was done on a sample of PBMCs. This sequence was found in a man in his forties in good health and CMV-seronegative. The chain couples TRBV4-1 to TRBJ2-3, with the D segment identity uncertain. The CDR3 region reads CASSQVHTDTQYF. Here is the DNA: TGCGCCAGCAGCCAAGTTCACACAGATACGCAGTATTTT.